These 19 T cell receptor beta chains were all obtained from the same sample, sequenced in a study of T cells in Graves' hyperthyroidism and ophthalmopathy. TCR beta CDR3 sequences were amplified from RNA transcripts. A set of HTBI primers served as the primers for a first-round RT-PCR of the TCR CDR3. TCRdb re-called the multiplex PCR reads with MiXCR, one entry per CDR3 protein. The top ten clones hold approximately 5.8% of a sample with about 420,000 distinct CDR3 sequences, 12% to 15% of them seen once. Sequencing used blood. The receptors shown here come from a young woman with Graves' hyperthyroidism.

This clonotype showed up many times. The gene calls are TRBV7-6 and TRBJ2-7; unclear D gene. Trimming stripped 1 base from V and 5 bases from J, with 15 bases between. The CDR3 covers 15 residues. Germline V gene sequence: CDR1 SGHVS, CDR2 FNYEAQ. CDR3 coding DNA: TGTGCCAGCAGCTTAGTCATGGGAAGAGGTAACGAGCAGTACTTC. This codes for CASSLVMGRGNEQYF.

This clonotype came up many times. The J gene is TRBJ2-7, the V gene TRBV11-2, with a tentative D call TRBD2 (6 bases). The germline CDR1 and CDR2 sequences are SGHAT and FQNNGV. Between the trimmed V and J ends, which lost 1 base and 3 bases, there was a span of 13 bases. The CDR3 sequence is 15 residues long. Here the CDR3 DNA reads TGTGCCAGCAGCTTAGCGGCGGGACGGAACTACGAGCAGTACTTC. Protein sequence: CASSLAAGRNYEQYF.

This clonotype was seen repeatedly, ten times or more. The chain employs TRBV6-1 and TRBJ2-6; TRBD1 is a possible D gene (6 bases). Germline CDR1 reads MNHNS; CDR2 reads SASEGT. The V end lost 5 bases, the J end lost 0 bases, and 8 bases lay between the germline ends. This CDR3 has 15 residues. CDR3 sequence reads: CASSPQGSGANVLTF. The CDR3, as DNA: TGTGCCAGCAGTCCACAGGGCTCTGGGGCCAACGTCCTGACTTTC.

The count of this clonotype is one. A much larger clone lies a single base off, so this may be a read error. This chain links TRBV28 with TRBJ2-6; D is possibly TRBD1 or TRBD2 (6 bases each). Per germline, CDR1 MDHEN and CDR2 SYDVKM. The CDR3 runs 18 residues. CDR3 nucleotides: TGTGCCAGCAGTTTAATGGAGGGGGTAAACTCTGGGGCCAGCGTCCTGACTTTC. Amino acid sequence: CASSLMEGVNSGASVLTF.

The V and J genes are TRBV29-1 and TRBJ1-2; 9 bases map to TRBD1. Germline V gene sequence: CDR1 SQVTM, CDR2 ANQGSEA. With V trimmed by 5 bases and J by 4 bases, 11 bases remained unmatched. The length of the CDR3 is 15 residues. The CDR3 sequence is CSVLTGTGRPYGYTF. CDR3 in DNA: TGCAGCGTTTTAACCGGGACAGGGCGGCCCTATGGCTACACCTTC.

This clonotype was counted a few times. The junction departs from the called germline gene at one end, perhaps through a read error. This chain joins TRBV28 and TRBJ2-1; D is undetermined. This CDR3 comprises 12 residues. Germline loops: CDR1 MDHEN, CDR2 SYDVKM. Here the CDR3 reads CASSLVGNEQLF. In DNA form, the CDR3 reads TGTGCCAGCAGTCTCGTAGGCAATGAGCAGCTCTTC.

This clonotype was seen more than once but under ten times. The chain employs TRBV20-1 and TRBJ1-1; no definite D call. Germline V gene lookup returns CDR1 DFQATT and CDR2 SNEGSKA (reference sequence). V was cut by 6 bases and J by 3 bases, with 17 bases left in between. The CDR3 is 14 residues long. The CDR3 is CSALPLGRDTEAFF. Here the CDR3 DNA reads TGCAGTGCACTACCTCTGGGCCGCGACACTGAAGCTTTCTTT.

This sequence joins TRBV4-1 and TRBJ1-2, with D unresolved. Germline lookup yields CDR1 MGHRA and CDR2 YSYEKL. The ends were cut back, 2 bases at V and 4 bases at J, with 17 bases in the middle. The CDR3 has 16 amino acids. The CDR3 region is CASSQPGSLGVYGYTF. The CDR3 coding sequence is TGCGCCAGCAGCCAACCCGGCTCCCTCGGGGTCTATGGCTACACCTTC.

The chain is built from TRBV15 and TRBJ2-2, with TRBD2 matching 8 bases. CDR1 is LNHNV and CDR2 is YYDKDF in the germline V gene (reference sequence). V lost 0 bases, J lost 0 bases, and 6 bases stayed unmatched. The CDR3 is 18 amino acids. The CDR3 reads CATSRDRRGASNTGELFF. The CDR3 region has the DNA TGTGCCACCAGCAGAGATCGGCGGGGGGCTTCGAACACCGGGGAGCTGTTTTTT. Using reference TRBV15 and TRBJ2-2 for the parts outside the CDR3, the full variable domain is DAMVIQNPRYQVTQFGKPVTLSCSQTLNHNVMYWYQQKSSQAPKLLFHYYDKDFNNEADTPDNFQSRRPNTSFCFLDIRSPGLGDTAMYLCATSRDRRGASNTGELFFGEGSRLTVL.

This clonotype showed up many times. CDR3 loop: CSALTGTVYEQYF. DNA of the CDR3: TGCAGTGCCCTAACCGGGACAGTCTACGAGCAGTACTTC. This chain joins TRBV20-1 and TRBJ2-7; 7 bases align to TRBD1. Germline V gene data show CDR1 as DFQATT and CDR2 as SNEGSKA (reference sequence). The junction had 8 bases not matched to a gene; V was cut back by 6 bases and J by 3 bases. The CDR3 totals 13 residues.

This clonotype was recorded many times. The chain uses TRBV7-2 and TRBJ2-4, with D tentatively TRBD2 (6 bases). Trimming took 5 bases from V and 1 from J, leaving 21 bases between them. From germline, CDR1 is SGHTA and CDR2 FQGNSA. This CDR3 has 18 residues. CDR3 DNA sequence: TGTGCCAGCAGCCCACGGGGTGGGGGGTATTTGGCCAAAAACATTCAGTACTTC. It translates to CASSPRGGGYLAKNIQYF.

This clonotype was found many times. The chain carries TRBV2 and TRBJ2-1, with 9 nucleotides matching TRBD2. V dropped 4 bases and J dropped 4; count of bases not matched to a gene: 5. This CDR3 has 15 amino acids. Germline assignment: CDR1 SNHLY and CDR2 FYNNEI. The CDR3 reads CASSVPSGTYNEQFF. The CDR3 coding sequence is TGTGCCAGCAGTGTACCTAGCGGGACATACAATGAGCAGTTCTTC.

CDR3 in DNA: TGTGCCAGCAGCGCGGACCCAGGACTAGCGAGCAATGAGCAGTTCTTC. Amino acid sequence: CASSADPGLASNEQFF. The genes are TRBV9 and TRBJ2-1; TRBD2 aligns across 9 bases. V was clipped by 3 bases and J by 6 bases; unmatched bases: 10. Germline V lookup: CDR1 SGDLS, CDR2 YYNGEE. The CDR3 has 16 amino acids.

This clonotype was detected a few times. The genes are TRBV5-4 and TRBJ2-5; TRBD2 might be the D (6 bases). Trimming took off 1 base at V and 7 bases at J, with 11 bases between the two ends. From germline, CDR1 is SGHNT and CDR2 YYREEE (reference sequence). This CDR3 spans 13 amino acids. The CDR3 loop reads CASSLSGSGTQYF. The CDR3 region has the DNA TGTGCCAGCAGCTTGTCGGGTAGCGGGACCCAGTACTTC.

At least ten counts were recorded for this clonotype. The chain is built from TRBV2 and TRBJ1-5; D is possibly TRBD1 (6 bases). The CDR3 has 13 residues. Per germline, CDR1 SNHLY and CDR2 FYNNEI. With 7 bases removed from V and 3 bases from J, the gap between germline ends came to 10 bases. The CDR3 DNA sequence: TGTGCCAGCACTGGACAGTTCAATCAGCCCCAGCATTTT. Protein: CASTGQFNQPQHF.

Details on this clonotype: A much larger clone lies a single base off, so this may be a read error. The chain recombines TRBV3-1 with TRBJ2-5; 10 bases fit TRBD2. The germline gives CDR1 LGHDT, CDR2 YNNKEL (reference sequence). This CDR3 spans 15 amino acids. DNA of the CDR3: TGTGCCAGCAGCCTCGGACTAGCGGTCCAAGGGACCCAGTACTTC. This encodes CASSLGLAVQGTQYF.

Ten or more counts support this clonotype. The genes are TRBV28 and TRBJ2-7; tentatively, D is TRBD1 (6 bases). Trimming shortened V by 2 bases and J by 0 bases, and 29 bases separated the two germline ends. CDR3 length: 21 amino acids. Germline values: CDR1 MDHEN, CDR2 SYDVKM. The CDR3 sequence: CASSLLVVTGRAAKSSYEQYF. The CDR3 coding sequence is TGTGCCAGCAGTTTACTGGTCGTCACAGGGCGGGCCGCCAAAAGCTCCTACGAGCAGTACTTC.

The table lists this clonotype with a few counts. V usage is TRBV10-2 and J usage is TRBJ2-2; tentatively, D is TRBD2 (6 bases). CDR3 length equals 14 residues. Trimming pared 5 bases from V and 7 bases from J, leaving 14 bases between. CDR1 WSHSY and CDR2 SAAADI come from the germline V gene. CDR3 nucleotide sequence: TGCGCCAGCAGTCCCGGGAGAGCTCTCGGGGAGCTGTTTTTT. It encodes CASSPGRALGELFF.

The chain has TRBV7-8 and TRBJ1-5; D is perhaps TRBD1 (6 bases). This CDR3 comprises 14 residues. Germline CDR1 is SGHVS and CDR2 is FQNEAQ. The germline V and J ends were trimmed by 2 bases and 5 bases, with 10 bases remaining between them. The CDR3 loop is CASSLFRGDQPQHF. The CDR3 DNA is TGTGCCAGCAGCTTATTCAGGGGCGATCAGCCCCAGCATTTT.